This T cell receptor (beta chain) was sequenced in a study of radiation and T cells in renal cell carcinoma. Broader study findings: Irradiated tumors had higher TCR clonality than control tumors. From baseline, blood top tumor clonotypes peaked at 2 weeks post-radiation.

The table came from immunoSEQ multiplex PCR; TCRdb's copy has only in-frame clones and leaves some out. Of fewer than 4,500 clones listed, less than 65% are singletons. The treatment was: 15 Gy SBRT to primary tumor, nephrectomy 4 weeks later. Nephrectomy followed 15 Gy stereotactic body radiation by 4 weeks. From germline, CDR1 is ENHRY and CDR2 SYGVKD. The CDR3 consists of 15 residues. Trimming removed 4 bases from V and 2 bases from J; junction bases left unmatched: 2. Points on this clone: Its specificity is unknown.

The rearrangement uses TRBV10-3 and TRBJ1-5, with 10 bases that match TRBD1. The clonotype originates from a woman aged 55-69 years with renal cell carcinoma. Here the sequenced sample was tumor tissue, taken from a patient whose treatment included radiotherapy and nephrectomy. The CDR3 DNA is TGTGCCATCAGTGCCGGGACAGGGGGCAATCAGCCCCAGCATTTT. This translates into CAISAGTGGNQPQHF.